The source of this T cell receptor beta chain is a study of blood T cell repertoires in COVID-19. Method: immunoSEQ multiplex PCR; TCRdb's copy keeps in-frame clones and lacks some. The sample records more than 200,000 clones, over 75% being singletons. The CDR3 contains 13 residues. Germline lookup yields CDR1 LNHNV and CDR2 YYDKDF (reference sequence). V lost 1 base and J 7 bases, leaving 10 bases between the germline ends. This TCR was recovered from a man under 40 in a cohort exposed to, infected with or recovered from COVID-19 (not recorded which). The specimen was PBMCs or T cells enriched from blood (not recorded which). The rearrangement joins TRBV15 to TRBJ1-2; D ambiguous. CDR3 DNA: TGTGCCACCAGCAGAGGAGGGATCGGTGGCTACACCTTC. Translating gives CATSRGGIGGYTF.